The T cell receptor (beta chain) described here comes from a study of T cell repertoires in cytomegalovirus infection. Study-level background: CMV infection together with matching HLA type was indicated by public TCR beta signatures.

TCRdb independently ran MiXCR on the reads; one entry per CDR3 protein. Among 200,000 to 300,000 distinct CDR3 sequences listed, roughly 6.5% were seen once. CDR3 length: 14 amino acids. The V end was cut by 1 base, the J end by 3 bases, with 7 bases between. The V gene's germline CDR1 is MGHRA and CDR2 YSYEKL. General study points: The study found HLA-C-restricted CMV-specific TCR beta clonotypes dominating the ex vivo response. Carriers of CMV plus the relevant HLA were identified by cumulative public TCR beta family frequency.

This clonotype was found many times. Antigen unknown. The clonotype comes from a human donor in good health (CMV status not recorded). Some clones in this sample may be carry-over from other donors' samples. This chain connects TRBV4-1 to TRBJ1-5; D remains unclear. The sequencing input was PBMCs. The CDR3 loop reads CASSQAPNNQPQHF. As DNA, the CDR3 is TGCGCCAGCAGCCAAGCGCCGAACAATCAGCCCCAGCATTTT.